Here is one T cell receptor (beta chain) with its context. The source of the sample is a study of blood T cell repertoires in COVID-19. The overall study: Some COVID-19 samples were acute and others convalescent; all came from the United States, Italy and Spain. PBMCs, B-cell-depleted T cells, or T cells provided the cDNA or gDNA that made up the material.

J was trimmed by 5 bases and V by 6 bases; bases with no gene match: 5. CDR3 length: 13 residues. The germline CDR1 and CDR2 sequences are MNHEY and SMNVEV (reference sequence). Original handling: Nucleated cell number was recorded as an estimate derived from reference gene primer amplification. Clones were read by immunoSEQ multiplex PCR, and TCRdb kept only the in-frame ones, dropping some. The DNA was the basis for D and trimming; V, J and clone size are from that table. This table holds about 240,000 clones, about four fifths found once. The V gene is TRBV27, the J gene TRBJ1-2, with 8 bases fitting TRBD1. Sequencing was performed on peripheral blood. The clonotype originates from a woman older than 75 with acute or convalescent COVID-19. The CDR3 region is CASRETGGYGYTF. DNA for the CDR3: TGTGCCAGCAGGGAAACAGGGGGTTATGGCTACACCTTC.